Shown below are 26 T cell receptor beta chains from a single sample sequenced in a study of beta chain features in type 1 diabetes. General study points: All four CD4+ subsets of Type 1 diabetes patients contained TCRB CDR3s that were moderately but significantly shorter.

The sequenced template was cDNA made from the entire isolated RNA. Assay used: immunoSEQ multiplex PCR; TCRdb lists only in-frame clones, some missing. The sample includes a few hundred thousand clones, 15% to 20% of them seen just once. No cognate antigen is known for these TCRs. What was sequenced was naive CD4+ T cells from blood. The receptors were gathered from a man aged 25-40 years with type 1 diabetes.

The V and J genes are TRBV6-5 and TRBJ2-7, with unresolved D. The V and J ends lost 6 bases and 10 bases respectively, with 13 bases between them. There are 11 residues in the CDR3. Germline assignment: CDR1 MNHEY and CDR2 SVGAGI. The CDR3 DNA is TGTGCCAGCAGCCAGCATGATAATCAGTACTTC. It encodes CASSQHDNQYF.

The J gene is TRBJ2-1, the V gene TRBV18, with unresolved D. From germline, CDR1 is KGHSH and CDR2 LQKENI. The CDR3 spans 13 residues. V was shortened by 2 bases and J by 5 bases, with 7 bases between the two germline ends. In DNA, the CDR3 is TGTGCCAGCTCACCATTTGGAGACAATGAGCAGTTCTTC. Amino acids: CASSPFGDNEQFF.

The V gene is TRBV30, the J gene TRBJ2-5; D call uncertain. CDR3 size: 13 residues. V lost 3 bases and J 5 bases, leaving 13 bases between the germline ends. Germline V lookup: CDR1 GTSNPN, CDR2 SVGIG (reference sequence). The CDR3 reads CAWSIQVGETQYF. The CDR3 bases are TGTGCCTGGAGCATACAAGTGGGCGAGACCCAGTACTTC.

This clone showed up just a few times. J is TRBJ1-2 and V is TRBV28; no definite D call. V was pared by 3 bases and J by 4 bases, with 9 bases between. The CDR3 is 13 residues long. CDR1 is MDHEN, CDR2 SYDVKM, per germline. This CDR3 is CASSLSKIYGYTF. CDR3 sequence (DNA): TGTGCCAGCAGTTTGTCCAAGATCTATGGCTACACCTTC.

This clone was observed a few times. The rearrangement links TRBV9 to TRBJ2-7; D gene ambiguous. Germline values: CDR1 SGDLS, CDR2 YYNGEE. This CDR3 spans 16 amino acids. Trimming took 0 bases from V and 7 from J, leaving 20 bases between them. CDR3 sequence reads: CASSVGLTQFYEEQYF. The CDR3 DNA reads TGTGCCAGCAGCGTAGGGCTGACGCAGTTCTACGAGGAGCAGTACTTC.

This clone came up a few times. This chain joins TRBV7-9 and TRBJ2-3, with TRBD1 matching 8 bases. V dropped 4 bases and J dropped 1; count of bases not matched to a gene: 4. This CDR3 has 15 residues. Germline loops: CDR1 SEHNR, CDR2 FQNEAQ (reference sequence). The CDR3 DNA follows: TGTGCCAGCAGCTCACTGACAGGGGGCACAGATACGCAGTATTTT. It yields the protein CASSSLTGGTDTQYF.

This sequence joins TRBV29-1 and TRBJ2-6, with TRBD2 as a possible D gene (6 bases). Germline V lookup: CDR1 SQVTM, CDR2 ANQGSEA. Trimming cost V 6 bases and J 3 bases, with 9 bases left between them. The CDR3 length is 13 residues. The CDR3 DNA is TGCAGCGTCGGGGAGGTTGGGGCCAACGTCCTGACTTTC. It translates to CSVGEVGANVLTF.

V and J are TRBV9 and TRBJ2-1; tentative D call: TRBD1 (6 bases). Trimming took off 0 bases at V and 3 bases at J, with 16 bases between the two ends. This CDR3 has 17 residues. CDR1 and CDR2 (germline): SGDLS, YYNGEE. The CDR3, as DNA: TGTGCCAGCAGCGTAGGCAGGGGCCGCCGCTTCTACAATGAGCAGTTCTTC. Translated: CASSVGRGRRFYNEQFF.

V gene TRBV5-1 combines with J gene TRBJ2-3; TRBD2 is a possible D gene (5 bases). Germline loops: CDR1 SGHRS, CDR2 YFSETQ. Trimming cost V 2 bases and J 2 bases, with 9 bases left between them. This CDR3 is 14 amino acids long. For the CDR3, the DNA is TGCGCCAGCAGCTTTAGCGAGGCCACAGATACGCAGTATTTT. Translated: CASSFSEATDTQYF.

In this sample, this clone turned up a few times. This chain joins TRBV7-9 and TRBJ1-2; 10 bases fit TRBD1. V dropped 5 bases and J dropped 6; count of bases not matched to a gene: 15. The CDR3 extends over 17 amino acids. The germline CDR1 and CDR2 sequences are SEHNR and FQNEAQ (reference sequence). CDR3 sequence (DNA): TGTGCCAGCAGCCGATTATCGACCGGGACAGGGGACCATGGCTACACCTTC. Its protein product is CASSRLSTGTGDHGYTF. Full variable domain (outside the CDR3, taken from reference TRBV7-9 and TRBJ1-2): DTGVSQNPRHKITKRGQNVTFRCDPISEHNRLYWYRQTLGQGPEFLTYFQNEAQLEKSRLLSDRFSAERPKGSFSTLEIQRTEQGDSAMYLCASSRLSTGTGDHGYTFGSGTRLTVV.

The chain carries TRBV9 and TRBJ2-1; D may be TRBD1 or TRBD2 (5 bases each). The CDR3 runs to 15 residues. V shed 0 bases and J shed 0 bases, with 7 bases lying between them. Germline-derived CDR1 and CDR2 are SGDLS and YYNGEE. The CDR3 here is CASSVAGTSYNEQFF. CDR3 nucleotide sequence: TGTGCCAGCAGCGTAGCGGGGACCTCCTACAATGAGCAGTTCTTC.

This clone was seen more than once but under ten times. V and J are TRBV4-2 and TRBJ1-2; D unclear. From germline, CDR1 is LGHNA and CDR2 YNFKEQ. Trimming cost V 1 base and J 1 base, with 7 bases left between them. CDR3 size: 14 residues. The CDR3 DNA sequence: TGTGCCAGCAGCCAAGTCGGCATTAACTATGGCTACACCTTC. Protein: CASSQVGINYGYTF.

This clone has more than one count but fewer than ten. The V gene is TRBV5-1, the J gene TRBJ2-5; 7 bases line up with TRBD2. J gave up 5 bases and V 2 bases, and 6 bases lay outside the gene matches. The CDR3 is 14 residues long. CDR1 and CDR2 from the germline V gene are SGHRS and YFSETQ. The CDR3 reads CASSFSGTTETQYF. The CDR3 nucleotides are TGCGCCAGCAGCTTCTCCGGGACTACCGAGACCCAGTACTTC.

The V and J genes are TRBV5-1 and TRBJ2-5; unclear D gene. Germline CDR1 reads SGHRS; CDR2 reads YFSETQ. The CDR3 has 12 amino acids. V was pared by 3 bases and J by 1 base, with 4 bases between. DNA of the CDR3: TGCGCCAGCAGCTACAGCCAAGAGACCCAGTACTTC. This codes for CASSYSQETQYF. The full variable domain, rest sourced from reference TRBV5-1 and TRBJ2-5, is KAGVTQTPRYLIKTRGQQVTLSCSPISGHRSVSWYQQTPGQGLQFLFEYFSETQRNKGNFPGRFSGRQFSNSRSEMNVSTLELGDSALYLCASSYSQETQYFGPGTRLLVL.

The J gene is TRBJ2-1, the V gene TRBV7-9; 8 bases are shared with TRBD1. CDR1 and CDR2 (germline): SEHNR, FQNEAQ (reference sequence). The V segment lost 5 bases and the J segment 2 bases; nucleotides outside the gene matches: 8. The CDR3 extends over 16 amino acids. In nucleotides, the CDR3 is TGTGCCAGCAGCCCCTGGACAGGGAATCCCTACAATGAGCAGTTCTTC. Amino acid sequence: CASSPWTGNPYNEQFF. Filled out from reference TRBV7-9 and TRBJ2-1, the complete variable domain reads DTGVSQNPRHKITKRGQNVTFRCDPISEHNRLYWYRQTLGQGPEFLTYFQNEAQLEKSRLLSDRFSAERPKGSFSTLEIQRTEQGDSAMYLCASSPWTGNPYNEQFFGPGTRLTVL.

This sequence joins TRBV6-6 and TRBJ2-1; the D gene could be TRBD1 or TRBD2 (6 bases each). V lost 6 bases, J lost 7 bases, and 16 bases lay in between. CDR3 length: 14 residues. Germline V gives CDR1 MNHNY, CDR2 SVGAGI (reference sequence). The CDR3 loop reads CASSDPDSGNEQFF. As DNA, the CDR3 is TGTGCCAGCAGCGATCCGGACAGCGGGAATGAGCAGTTCTTC.

The rearrangement uses TRBV19 and TRBJ2-3, with 8 bases matching TRBD2. Losses at the gene ends were 9 bases for V and 2 bases for J; bases not matched to a gene: 7. The length of the CDR3 is 14 residues. CDR1 and CDR2 (germline): LNHDA, SQIVND (reference sequence). CDR3 residues: CASKIAGPTDTQYF. In DNA form, the CDR3 reads TGTGCCAGCAAGATAGCGGGACCCACAGATACGCAGTATTTT.

This clone was counted a few times. For the CDR3, the DNA is TGCGCCAGCAGTTTAGCGGGAGCCGAGACCCAGTACTTC. Translated: CASSLAGAETQYF. The rearrangement links TRBV10-1 to TRBJ2-5; 9 bases align to TRBD2. V lost 5 bases, J lost 5 bases, and 3 bases stayed unmatched. Per germline, CDR1 WNHNN and CDR2 SYGVQD (reference sequence). This CDR3 comprises 13 residues.

The chain is built from TRBV4-1 and TRBJ2-1; 11 bases map to TRBD2. The CDR3 is 16 residues long. V shed 3 bases and J 8 bases; nucleotides not matched to a gene: 9. Germline CDR1 is MGHRA and CDR2 is YSYEKL. The chain's CDR3 is CASSQALAGGGDEQFF. The CDR3 region has the DNA TGCGCCAGCAGCCAGGCTCTAGCGGGAGGCGGGGATGAGCAGTTCTTC.

V usage is TRBV5-4 and J usage is TRBJ2-5; D unclear. Trimming removed 0 bases at V and 4 bases at J, with 10 bases between. CDR3 length: 14 residues. Germline V gene lookup returns CDR1 SGHNT and CDR2 YYREEE (reference sequence). The CDR3 region has the DNA TGTGCCAGCAGCTTGGAGGAGTCAGCAGAGACCCAGTACTTC. This translates into CASSLEESAETQYF.

CDR3 sequence (DNA): TGTGCCAGTAGTATAACAGGGGCCCCTGACAATGAGCAGTTCTTC. This sequence encodes CASSITGAPDNEQFF. The chain recombines TRBV19 with TRBJ2-1, with 7 bases identical to TRBD1. The junction had 6 bases not matched to a gene; V was cut back by 2 bases and J by 5 bases. Germline V gene sequence: CDR1 LNHDA, CDR2 SQIVND (reference sequence). This CDR3 contains 15 residues.

The J gene is TRBJ2-5, the V gene TRBV7-6; 7 bases are a match to TRBD2. The length of the CDR3 is 15 residues. Germline V gene data show CDR1 as SGHVS and CDR2 as FNYEAQ. With V trimmed by 5 bases and J by 6 bases, 12 bases remained unmatched. The CDR3 sequence is CASSPPQAGRQTQYF. The CDR3 DNA is TGTGCCAGCAGCCCCCCCCAAGCGGGGAGGCAGACCCAGTACTTC.

About this clone: Other DNA variants within this sample encode the same CDR3. This rearrangement joins TRBV2 to TRBJ2-5, with 7 nucleotides matching TRBD1. Germline loops: CDR1 SNHLY, CDR2 FYNNEI. V was clipped by 7 bases and J by 3 bases; unmatched bases: 5. The length of the CDR3 is 13 residues. CDR3 region: CASTGTAKETQYF. The CDR3 DNA reads as TGTGCCAGCACGGGGACAGCCAAAGAGACCCAGTACTTC.

This clone was picked up a small number of times. The chain couples TRBV9 to TRBJ2-5, with 8 bases fitting TRBD1. The J call may be wrong; the DNA end is better matched by TRBJ2-7. CDR3 length: 14 residues. From germline, CDR1 is SGDLS and CDR2 YYNGEE. CDR3 bases: TGTGCCAGCAGCGGACAGGGGAAGGGGCACGAGCAGTACTTC. Protein sequence: CASSGQGKGHEQYF.

This clone was counted only a few times. V and J are TRBV30 and TRBJ1-2; D not certain. This CDR3 region has 13 residues. Germline CDR1 and CDR2: GTSNPN and SVGIG (reference sequence). V lost 0 bases to trimming and J lost 8 bases, with 13 bases between them. The CDR3 coding sequence is TGTGCCTGGAGTGTGACGGATGTAGTAGGCTACACCTTC. Amino acids: CAWSVTDVVGYTF.

The chain couples TRBV19 to TRBJ2-3; D is unclear. Per the germline V gene, CDR1 is LNHDA and CDR2 is SQIVND (reference sequence). V shed 1 base and J shed 0 bases, with 5 bases lying between them. This CDR3 region has 14 residues. This chain's CDR3 is CASSIAPSTDTQYF. CDR3 DNA sequence: TGTGCCAGTAGTATAGCCCCTAGCACAGATACGCAGTATTTT.